This T cell receptor beta chain is from a study of cytomegalovirus exposure and HLA in healthy donors (dated by TCRdb to the late 2010s). A note on the overall study: The 700 or so repertoires of the first cohort and the approximately 130 validation repertoires were produced on the same platform, according to a later analysis. The study aimed to test whether signatures of past pathogen exposure could be identified by cataloging public T cell receptors. A separate validation cohort of over a hundred different subjects was used in addition to the 666-subject first cohort. To predict cytomegalovirus infection status, the study combined high-throughput TCR immunosequencing, statistical association of individual TCRs with disease status, and machine learning.

Via the germline V gene, CDR1 is SGHVS and CDR2 FNYEAQ. V lost 4 bases and J lost 4 bases, and the count of bases not matched to a germline gene is 4. The CDR3 holds 14 amino acids from the cysteine to the phenylalanine. Of the read, only the CDR3 DNA is kept; its 42 bases are in frame from base 1. Separate from the approximately 700-subject first cohort, the validation cohort of 90 to 150 subjects was the group to which the donors belonged. Points the paper makes about the study in general: Three of the identified cytomegalovirus-associated TCR beta chains were confirmed in vitro to be specific for cytomegalovirus antigens. The classifier was reported to diagnose cytomegalovirus status with high specificity and sensitivity in both the original and validation cohorts. The study gave a list of about 150 TCR beta chains associated with cytomegalovirus. The validation cohort had no HLA typing available for a later analysis, so co-occurrence within that cohort was assessed over all 130 or so repertoires. In a later analysis, TCRs clustered in the first cohort were found to also tend to co-occur in the approximately 110 validation repertoires, with 90% to 95% of cluster scores above 0. Most TCR sequences were observed very rarely across donors, whereas some public TCRs were present in many individuals. It was suggested by the authors that the approach could potentially be generalized to other disease states and immunological phenotypes.

Notes on this clone: The antigen this receptor binds is unknown. No quality values exist for individual bases; no much larger clone is one base distant.

The method was the immunoSEQ multiplex PCR assay. Processing in the source paper ran as follows. A statistical classification framework was developed to diagnose cytomegalovirus status using the catalog of TCR beta chain sequences. The table was pulled from immuneACCESS by TCRdb, which kept in-frame rearrangements only. Such tables lose some clones; where checked, under half of the loss comes from unresolved V genes, and the rest has no known cause. V and J calls and clone size are those listed in that table; D and trimming were worked out from the DNA. The sample table lists roughly 180,000 clones, approximately 86% of them with a count of one. 7.2% of the sample is held by the ten biggest clonotypes.

The V and J segments used are TRBV7-6 and TRBJ2-5, and TRBD2 aligns with 9 junction nucleotides. Input material: PBMCs. The clonotype was recovered from a young man in good health and CMV-seropositive. The CDR3 reads as follows: CASSSAGGVETQYF. The DNA sequence reads TGTGCCAGCAGCTCAGCGGGAGGAGTAGAGACCCAGTACTTC.